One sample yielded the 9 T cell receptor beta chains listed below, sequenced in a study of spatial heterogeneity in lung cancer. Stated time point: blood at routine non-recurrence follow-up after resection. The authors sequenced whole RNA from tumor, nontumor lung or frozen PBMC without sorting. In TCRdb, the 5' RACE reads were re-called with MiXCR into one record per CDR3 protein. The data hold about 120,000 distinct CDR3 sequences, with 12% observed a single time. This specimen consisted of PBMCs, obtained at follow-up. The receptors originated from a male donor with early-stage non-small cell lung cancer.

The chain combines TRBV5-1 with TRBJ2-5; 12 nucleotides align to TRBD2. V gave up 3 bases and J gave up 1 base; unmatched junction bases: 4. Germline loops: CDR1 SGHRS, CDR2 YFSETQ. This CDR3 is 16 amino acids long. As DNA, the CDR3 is TGCGCCAGCAGCTCGGGACTAGCGGGCGTCCAAGAGACCCAGTACTTC. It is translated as CASSSGLAGVQETQYF.

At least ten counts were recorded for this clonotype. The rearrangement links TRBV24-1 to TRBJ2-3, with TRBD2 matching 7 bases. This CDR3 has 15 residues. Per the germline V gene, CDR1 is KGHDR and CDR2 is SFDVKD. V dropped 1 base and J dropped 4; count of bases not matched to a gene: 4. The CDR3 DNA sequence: TGTGCCACCAGTGATTTTGGGAGGGCCGCAGATACGCAGTATTTT. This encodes CATSDFGRAADTQYF.

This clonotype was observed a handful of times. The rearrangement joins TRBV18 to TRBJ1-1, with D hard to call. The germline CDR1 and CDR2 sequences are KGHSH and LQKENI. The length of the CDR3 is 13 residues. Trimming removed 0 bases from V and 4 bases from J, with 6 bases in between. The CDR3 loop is CASSPPSRTEAFF. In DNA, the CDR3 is TGTGCCAGCTCACCACCGAGCCGCACTGAAGCTTTCTTT.

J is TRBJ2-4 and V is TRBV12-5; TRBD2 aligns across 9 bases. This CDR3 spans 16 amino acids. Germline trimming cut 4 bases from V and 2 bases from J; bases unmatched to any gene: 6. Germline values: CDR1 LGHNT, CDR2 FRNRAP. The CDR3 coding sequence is TGTGCTAGTGGTTCCCCCTCTAGCGGGACCAAAAACATTCAGTACTTC. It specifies CASGSPSSGTKNIQYF. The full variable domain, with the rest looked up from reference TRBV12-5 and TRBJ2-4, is DARVTQTPRHKVTEMGQEVTMRCQPILGHNTVFWYRQTMMQGLELLAYFRNRAPLDDSGMPKDRFSAEMPDATLATLKIQPSEPRDSAVYFCASGSPSSGTKNIQYFGAGTRLSVL.

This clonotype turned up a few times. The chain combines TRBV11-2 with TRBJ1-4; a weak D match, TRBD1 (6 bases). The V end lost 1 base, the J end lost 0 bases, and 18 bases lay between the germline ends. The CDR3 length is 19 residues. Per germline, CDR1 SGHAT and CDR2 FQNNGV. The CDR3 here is CASSLVGLRRGSTNEKLFF. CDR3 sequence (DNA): TGTGCCAGCAGCTTAGTGGGGCTCCGTAGGGGGTCAACTAATGAAAAACTGTTTTTT.

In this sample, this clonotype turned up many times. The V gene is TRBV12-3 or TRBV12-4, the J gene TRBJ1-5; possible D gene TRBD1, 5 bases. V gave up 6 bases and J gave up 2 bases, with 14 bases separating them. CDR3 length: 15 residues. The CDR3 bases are TGTGCCAGCAGGTCGGGGGGTGGAGGCAATCAGCCCCAGCATTTT. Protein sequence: CASRSGGGGNQPQHF.

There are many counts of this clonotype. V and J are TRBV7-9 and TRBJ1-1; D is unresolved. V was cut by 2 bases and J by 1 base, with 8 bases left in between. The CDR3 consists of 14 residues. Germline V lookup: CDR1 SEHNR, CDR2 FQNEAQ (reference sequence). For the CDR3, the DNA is TGTGCCAGCAGCTTATCGTTGGGGAACACTGAAGCTTTCTTT. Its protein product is CASSLSLGNTEAFF.

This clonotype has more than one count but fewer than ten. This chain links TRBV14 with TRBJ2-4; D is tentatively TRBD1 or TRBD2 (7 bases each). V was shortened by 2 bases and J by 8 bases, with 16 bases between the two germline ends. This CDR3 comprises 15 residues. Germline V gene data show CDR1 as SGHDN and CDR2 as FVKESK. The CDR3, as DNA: TGTGCCAGCAGCCAAAGAGGAGCAGGGGGGGACATTCAGTACTTC. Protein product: CASSQRGAGGDIQYF.

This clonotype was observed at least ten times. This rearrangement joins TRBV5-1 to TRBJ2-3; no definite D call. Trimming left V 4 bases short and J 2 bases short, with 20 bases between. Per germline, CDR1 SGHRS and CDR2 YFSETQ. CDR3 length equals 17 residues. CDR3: CASSLTLVGSYTDTQYF. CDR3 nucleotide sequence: TGCGCCAGCAGCCTGACCTTAGTGGGAAGTTACACAGATACGCAGTATTTT.